This T cell receptor (beta chain) originates from a study of shared clonotypes between healthy human individuals (dated by TCRdb to about 2020). For the wider study: The cohort comprised two women and a few men aged 18 to 49 years. For each donor, CD4 naive and CD4 memory were each run on three plates, CD8 naive on two plates, and CD8 memory on one plate. The study deeply sequenced blood TCR repertoires of several healthy adults to estimate repertoire size and the extent of clonotype sharing between individuals. To increase sequencing depth and limit assay-specific biases, TCR repertoire library preparation and sequencing were carried out by different laboratories using diverse techniques. Leukapheresis yielded between about 0.85 and 9.5 billion PBMCs per donor. Findings and caveats that apply to the study as a whole: Clonotypes shared by all four sorted-subset donors showed higher generation probabilities than non-shared clonotypes. Because the study included only a small number of donors, the genetic and exposure-history diversity represented was limited. Naive subsets generally had larger estimated clonotype richness than memory subsets. Sampling was restricted to blood, and TCR repertoires in tissues likely differ from the TCR repertoires found in blood. Based on pairwise subsampling, the degree of clonotype sharing among donors was expected to be affected by sequencing depth. Sharing across a few donors was observed for about 4.8% of naive CD4, less than 4% of naive CD8, 2.3% of memory CD4, and about 0.38% of memory CD8 clonotypes. Rarefaction of sorted-subset datasets indicated incomplete sequencing despite the large sequencing depth.

TCR CDR3 regions were amplified from genomic DNA by multiplex PCR using the deep immunoSEQ assay. Extracted genomic DNA from each cell subset was spread evenly across all wells of several immunoSEQ 96-well plates, with each plate serving as a replicate. For sorted subsets, approximately 0.2 ug of genomic DNA, equivalent to 30,000 or so T cell genomes, went into each replicate PCR. Purified libraries were quantified with a Qubit 3.0 fluorometer, sized on a Bioanalyzer 2100, and re-quantified with the KAPA Library Quantification kit. Each immunoSEQ 96-well plate was sequenced on its own single-read 150-cycle Illumina NextSeq 550 flow cell. The original pipeline was this. The immunoSEQ output contained only junctional sequences without quality scores, so filtering could not match that applied to full-length reads. To assign V/J genes and CDR3, sequences were annotated using PyIR, a Python wrapper for IgBLAST v1.9, with IMGT germline references. Reads with weak V/J assignments (E-value above 1e-6), missing CDR3, stop codons, out-of-frame junctions, or ambiguous translated residues were removed. A V3J clonotype was defined by an identical inferred V gene, J gene, and CDR3 amino acid sequence. To compute the percentage overlap between repertoires, the number of shared unique clonotypes was divided by the size of the smaller repertoire. RTK rarefaction, the Chao1 estimator, and Recon v2.1 estimates of unobserved clonotypes were used to assess repertoire richness. For all TCRbeta clonotypes obtained by the gDNA method from several donors, generation probabilities were computed with OLGA. Not all clones reach the TCRdb copy of this immuneACCESS table, which keeps in-frame sequences only. Checked studies attribute under half of the gap to unresolved V genes and leave the rest unexplained. Clone size and V and J calls were adopted from that table, with D and trimming inferred from the DNA. The sample table holds around 2.5 million clones, of which 93% were seen once. Clones ranked in the top ten supply about 0.34% of the sample.

In regard to this clone: Its antigen target is currently unknown. It has no much larger one-base neighbor in the sample; base qualities were not kept.

V sheds 4 bases and J sheds 3 bases, leaving 17 bases between their ends. CDR1 is given as SNHLY and CDR2 as FYNNEI, both from the germline V gene. Spanning cysteine to phenylalanine, the CDR3 consists of 16 amino acids. The DNA shown is the 48-base CDR3, in frame from base 1. Donors were healthy HIV-negative adults with no recently reported acute infections or vaccinations. Every donor was a Caucasian adult residing in Nashville, Tennessee, USA. Magnetic negative selection was used to enrich CD4+ T cells, after which naive cells were positively selected on CD45RA and the negative fraction became the memory subset. Blood was collected by leukapheresis, and PBMCs were isolated by Ficoll-Histopaque density gradient centrifugation and then cryopreserved in liquid nitrogen vapor phase. Analytical flow cytometry was used to check the purity and quantity of every magnetically sorted T cell population. Each sorted fraction had its genomic DNA isolated and then quantified by UV absorbance on a Nanodrop 2000c.

This receptor was obtained from a man in his late teens or twenties in good health. Some clones in this sample may be carry-over from other donors' samples. Sequencing used naive CD4+ T cells from PBMCs. Reading the label with the study, this specimen's cell subset or site is: CD45RA+ positively selected. The V gene is TRBV2 and the J gene is TRBJ2-3; no confident D gene assignment can be made. The DNA is as follows: TGTGCCAGCAGTGGCCCACGCAGACCGTTTACAGATACGCAGTATTTT. It translates as CASSGPRRPFTDTQYF.